Detailed here is one TCR beta chain. What this receptor recognizes is not known. No much larger clonotype is one base removed from it; base qualities were not supplied. Library creation used the immunoSEQ multiplex PCR assay. The hsTCRB Kit was used according to the manufacturer's protocol to amplify rearranged TCR beta chain sequences. Sequencing of TCRB libraries was carried out on an Illumina MiSeq. On the study's bioinformatics: Demultiplexing, trimming and gene mapping were performed with the kit vendor's proprietary platform. TCRdb mirrors the immuneACCESS table, restricted to in-frame sequences. Some clones are absent from its copies; in checked studies, under half trace to an unresolved V gene, and the reason for the others is unknown. That table gives V, J and clone size, and the DNA gave D and trimming. The sample contains 60,000 or so clones, about nine tenths of them found a single time. Together, the top ten hold 1.9% of the sample.

In the paper's terms, the time point label means: week 11, during vaccination. Each vaccine dose was 300 ug of a 20-mer mutant IDH1 peptide in Montanide, given subcutaneously with topical imiquimod. All donors had newly diagnosed IDH1-mutant astrocytomas of WHO grade 3 or 4 that showed loss of nuclear ATRX. The samples were drawn from NOA16, a multicentre, single-arm, open-label phase I trial in Germany that tested a mutant IDH1 peptide vaccine in humans for the first time. Genomic DNA for TCRB sequencing was isolated from EDTA blood with the DNeasy Blood and Tissue Kit. From cysteine to phenylalanine, the CDR3 is 18 amino acids long. Only the CDR3 DNA is retained, 54 bases long and in frame from the first base. Relative to germline, V is 0 bases shorter and J is 0 bases shorter, with 14 bases between their ends. The entry originates in a study of a mutant IDH1 vaccine in newly diagnosed glioma (dated by TCRdb to the early 2020s). Background for the entire study: Across visits V03 through V10, patients got a total of eight vaccinations, given in weeks 1, 3, 5, 7, 11, 15, 19 and 23. The roughly 33 treated patients were around 62% male and about 40% female, with a mean age of approximately 38 years. Vaccination started 4-6 weeks after radiotherapy alone, or was given together with temozolomide cycles in the groups whose treatment included chemotherapy. For exploratory analyses, about two dozen treated patients had longitudinal TCRB deep sequencing done wherever samples were available. Peripheral blood was collected at six visits: V03 (baseline), V05, V07, V10, V12 and V13. Prior to enrollment, patients had been given standard therapy consisting of radiotherapy alone, temozolomide alone, or radiochemotherapy with temozolomide, with the combination given to most patients.

Study-wide conclusions, independent of this receptor: Selection of PBMC samples for TCRB deep sequencing was based on availability. According to the authors, sample limitations meant that analyses of patient blood samples could not be reproduced. Across multiple MHC alleles, vaccine-induced immune responses were seen in around 93% of patients. Pseudoprogression seemed to be unrelated to changes in the top peripheral T cell clonotypes found by TCRB sequencing.

Here the sequenced sample was PBMCs, taken from a glioma patient whose treatment included an IDH1 peptide vaccine. The chain was built from TRBV23-1 and TRBJ1-4; a tentative D match to TRBD1 spans 5 bases. TRBV23-1 is flagged as an ORF with uncertain function. The receptor comes from a middle-aged man with glioma. CDR3 region: CASSQSGGVMPTNEKLFF. The base sequence is TGCGCCAGCAGTCAATCGGGAGGGGTGATGCCAACTAATGAAAAACTGTTTTTT.